These 19 T cell receptor beta chains were all obtained from the same sample, sequenced in a study of OX40 agonist ivuxolimab in advanced cancers. Sequencing was performed with immunoSEQ multiplex PCR; in TCRdb, only in-frame clones are kept and a portion is missing. Counted here are about 54,000 clones, under 95% occurring once; the ten biggest clones make up about 9%. The sample here was CD4+ or CD8+ T cells sorted from blood, taken in a trial of the OX40 agonist ivuxolimab. These receptors all stem from an adult with an advanced solid tumor such as melanoma, head and neck, liver or kidney cancer.

The chain employs TRBV7-3 and TRBJ2-1; no reliable D call. This CDR3 has 14 amino acids. The germline CDR1 and CDR2 sequences are SGHTA and FQGTGA. The germline V and J ends were trimmed by 2 bases and 5 bases, with 10 bases remaining between them. The CDR3 coding sequence is TGTGCCAGCAGCTTATCGGGCGAGAACAATGAGCAGTTCTTC. It encodes CASSLSGENNEQFF.

CDR3 coding DNA: TGTGCCTGGATGAGTGGACAGGGCTACAATGAGCAGTTCTTC. Translating gives CAWMSGQGYNEQFF. The chain is built from TRBV30 and TRBJ2-1; 8 bases are a match to TRBD1. V dropped 4 bases and J dropped 3; count of bases not matched to a gene: 5. The CDR3 consists of 14 residues. The germline V gene encodes CDR1 GTSNPN and CDR2 SVGIG (reference sequence). Filled out from reference TRBV30 and TRBJ2-1, the complete variable domain reads SQTIHQWPATLVQPVGSPLSLECTVEGTSNPNLYWYRQAAGRGLQLLFYSVGIGQISSEVPQNLSASRPQDRQFILSSKKLLLSDSGFYLCAWMSGQGYNEQFFGPGTRLTVL.

This chain uses TRBV29-1 with TRBJ1-1, with a tentative D call TRBD1 (6 bases). V lost 6 bases and J lost 5, with 16 bases in between. There are 13 residues in the CDR3. From germline, CDR1 is SQVTM and CDR2 ANQGSEA. The chain's CDR3 is CSVTQGQGTEAFF. The CDR3 bases are TGCAGCGTGACTCAGGGACAAGGGACTGAAGCTTTCTTT.

The gene calls are TRBV13 and TRBJ2-7, with TRBD1 identical over 8 bases. The germline V gene has CDR1 PRHDT and CDR2 FYEKMQ (reference sequence). CDR3 length equals 14 residues. Trimming removed 7 bases from V and 0 bases from J; junction bases left unmatched: 5. The CDR3 sequence is CASNQGQASYEQYF. For the CDR3, the DNA is TGTGCCAGCAACCAGGGACAGGCCTCCTACGAGCAGTACTTC. Full variable domain (remainder filled in from reference TRBV13 and TRBJ2-7): AAGVIQSPRHLIKEKRETATLKCYPIPRHDTVYWYQQGPGQDPQFLISFYEKMQSDKGSIPDRFSAQQFSDYHSELNMSSLELGDSALYFCASNQGQASYEQYFGPGTRLTVT.

The J gene is TRBJ2-5, the V gene TRBV2, with TRBD2 matching over 11 bases. After removal of 9 bases from V and 3 bases from J, the junction contained 6 bases not matched to a gene. Germline V CDR1 and CDR2: SNHLY, FYNNEI. The CDR3 covers 14 residues. Here the CDR3 reads CASSGTSGEETQYF. Written as DNA, the CDR3 is TGTGCCAGTTCCGGGACTAGCGGAGAAGAGACCCAGTACTTC. The full variable domain, rest sourced from reference TRBV2 and TRBJ2-5, is EPEVTQTPSHQVTQMGQEVILRCVPISNHLYFYWYRQILGQKVEFLVSFYNNEISEKSEIFDDQFSVERPDGSNFTLKIRSTKLEDSAMYFCASSGTSGEETQYFGPGTRLLVL.

This clone was picked up one time. V is TRBV6-1 and J is TRBJ2-7; D is unresolved. Germline V gene sequence: CDR1 MNHNS, CDR2 SASEGT. Deletions cut 0 bases from V and 3 bases from J, with 12 bases between. The CDR3 runs to 15 residues. The CDR3 loop is CASSEAQESNYEQYF. The CDR3 DNA follows: TGTGCCAGCAGTGAAGCTCAGGAATCCAACTACGAGCAGTACTTC.

This clone was found once. This chain joins TRBV19 and TRBJ1-6; D remains ambiguous. The V end lost 0 bases, the J end lost 4 bases, and 16 bases lay between the germline ends. CDR3 length: 18 residues. The germline V gene encodes CDR1 LNHDA and CDR2 SQIVND (reference sequence). CDR3 nucleotide sequence: TGTGCCAGTAGTATAGATTCCGGACGGCAAGATTATAATTCACCCCTCCACTTT. Its translation: CASSIDSGRQDYNSPLHF.

The rearrangement uses TRBV13 and TRBJ2-7; D gene ambiguous. Deletions cut 0 bases from V and 1 base from J, with 7 bases between. This CDR3 has 14 amino acids. Germline lookup yields CDR1 PRHDT and CDR2 FYEKMQ (reference sequence). CDR3 amino acids: CASSLGTPSYEQYF. The CDR3 DNA sequence: TGTGCCAGCAGCTTAGGGACGCCTTCCTACGAGCAGTACTTC. The complete variable domain, with remaining parts taken from reference TRBV13 and TRBJ2-7, reads AAGVIQSPRHLIKEKRETATLKCYPIPRHDTVYWYQQGPGQDPQFLISFYEKMQSDKGSIPDRFSAQQFSDYHSELNMSSLELGDSALYFCASSLGTPSYEQYFGPGTRLTVT.

The DNA of the CDR3 is TGTGCCAGCAGCCAAGAAGGCGGGACAGTCCGAAACACCATATATTTT. Its translation is CASSQEGGTVRNTIYF. This sequence joins TRBV4-2 and TRBJ1-3; 7 bases agree with TRBD1. The CDR3 length is 16 residues. CDR1 LGHNA and CDR2 YNFKEQ come from the germline V gene. The junction had 7 bases not matched to a gene; V was cut back by 0 bases and J by 5 bases.

This chain uses TRBV4-1 with TRBJ1-1, with 7 bases lining up with TRBD1. The J segment lost 3 bases and the V segment lost 0 bases, leaving 4 bases of the junction unmatched. The CDR3 consists of 15 residues. CDR1 and CDR2 from the germline V gene are MGHRA and YSYEKL. The CDR3 sequence: CASSQDNRGDTEAFF. The CDR3 nucleotides are TGCGCCAGCAGCCAAGATAACAGGGGAGACACTGAAGCTTTCTTT.

The chain employs TRBV21-1 and TRBJ1-2. TRBV21-1 is a pseudogene locus. CDR3 length equals 13 residues. The CDR3 DNA reads TGTGCCAGCAGCAAAGCGGCAGCCTATGGCTACACCTTC. This codes for CASSKAAAYGYTF.

The chain joins TRBV9 to TRBJ2-3; TRBD2 is a possible D gene (6 bases). The CDR3 is 16 residues long. CDR1 and CDR2 (germline): SGDLS, YYNGEE. Trimming removed 0 bases at V and 1 base at J, with 12 bases between. The CDR3 DNA reads as TGTGCCAGCAGCGTAGCTGGAGGGATCGGCACAGATACGCAGTATTTT. Translation: CASSVAGGIGTDTQYF.

The CDR3 DNA is TGTGCCAGCAGCTTATTACGGGGGCCCTATGTTGAGCAGTTCTTC. Protein sequence: CASSLLRGPYVEQFF. The V gene is TRBV7-9, the J gene TRBJ2-1; tentatively, D is TRBD1 or TRBD2 (6 bases each). Trimming removed 2 bases at V and 9 bases at J, with 17 bases between. This CDR3 comprises 15 residues. The germline V gene encodes CDR1 SEHNR and CDR2 FQNEAQ (reference sequence).

This chain uses TRBV19 with TRBJ1-6; TRBD1 aligns across 8 bases. Germline loops: CDR1 LNHDA, CDR2 SQIVND (reference sequence). With 3 bases clipped from V and 12 bases from J, the junction kept 4 bases outside the gene matches. This CDR3 is 13 amino acids long. The CDR3 is CASSMQGAQPLHF. The CDR3 nucleotides are TGTGCCAGTAGTATGCAGGGGGCGCAACCCCTCCACTTT.

V and J are TRBV6-4 and TRBJ2-1, with TRBD2 identical over 8 bases. Germline loops: CDR1 MRHNA, CDR2 SNTAGT. The CDR3 totals 15 residues. V trimming: 5 bases; J trimming: 6 bases; junction bases outside the gene matches: 9. DNA for the CDR3: TGTGCCAGCAGTCACACTAGCGGTCCAAGCAATGAGCAGTTCTTC. Amino acids: CASSHTSGPSNEQFF.

The chain joins TRBV28 to TRBJ1-2, with 7 bases fitting TRBD1. CDR3 length equals 16 residues. The J segment lost 5 bases and the V segment lost 4 bases, leaving 13 bases of the junction unmatched. CDR1 and CDR2 from the germline V gene are MDHEN and SYDVKM. The CDR3 loop reads CASSSRQGHQIYGYTF. For the CDR3, the DNA is TGTGCCAGCAGTTCGCGACAGGGTCACCAAATTTATGGCTACACCTTC.

This clone was found once. This chain connects TRBV29-1 to TRBJ2-7; D might be TRBD1 or TRBD2, each matching 7 bases. V gave up 7 bases and J gave up 4 bases, with 17 bases separating them. The CDR3 has 13 amino acids. Germline V lookup: CDR1 SQVTM, CDR2 ANQGSEA. CDR3 nucleotides: TGCAGCGCTTATTGGGAGGGGGCTTACGAGCAGTACTTC. Translated, it gives CSAYWEGAYEQYF.

The CDR3 reads CASSPSGTPLYEQYF. DNA of the CDR3: TGTGCCAGCAGCCCTTCCGGGACTCCTCTTTACGAGCAGTACTTC. The chain employs TRBV9 and TRBJ2-7, with D maybe TRBD2 (6 bases). Germline V CDR1 and CDR2: SGDLS, YYNGEE. The CDR3 extends over 15 amino acids. Trimming pared 4 bases from V and 4 bases from J, leaving 18 bases between.

The chain is built from TRBV5-4 and TRBJ1-2; D gene ambiguous. The CDR3 is 12 residues long. Germline loops: CDR1 SGHNT, CDR2 YYREEE (reference sequence). With 2 bases removed from V and 3 bases from J, the gap between germline ends came to 5 bases. The CDR3 reads CASSLADYGYTF. In DNA, the CDR3 is TGTGCCAGCAGCTTAGCTGACTATGGCTACACCTTC.